One sample yielded the 18 T cell receptor beta chains listed below, sequenced in a study of cytomegalovirus exposure and HLA in healthy donors. Vbeta (60) and Jbeta (13) primers were used in the PCR. Only in-frame clones appear in the TCRdb table, and some are missing; sequencing was by immunoSEQ multiplex PCR. Of around 120,000 clones listed, roughly 69% are singletons. Sequenced input: PBMCs. The source of these receptors is a man in his fifties or sixties in good health and CMV-seropositive.

V is TRBV9 and J is TRBJ2-5; D possibly corresponds to TRBD1 (6 bases). Germline CDR1 reads SGDLS; CDR2 reads YYNGEE. The CDR3 consists of 16 residues. Trimming cost V 3 bases and J 4 bases, with 19 bases left between them. This CDR3 reads CASSGTARGVGETQYF. In nucleotides, the CDR3 is TGTGCCAGCAGCGGGACAGCCCGGGGTGTAGGAGAGACCCAGTACTTC.

This chain links TRBV29-1 with TRBJ2-4; weak D call: TRBD2 (6 bases). The CDR3 is 12 residues long. The V gene's germline CDR1 is SQVTM and CDR2 ANQGSEA. Trimming took off 7 bases at V and 7 bases at J, with 14 bases between the two ends. The CDR3 protein is CSGLSSGNIQYF. Here the CDR3 DNA reads TGCAGCGGGCTAAGCAGCGGGAACATTCAGTACTTC. The full variable domain, its missing parts supplied by reference TRBV29-1 and TRBJ2-4, is SAVISQKPSRDICQRGTSLTIQCQVDSQVTMMFWYRQQPGQSLTLIATANQGSEATYESGFVIDKFPISRPNLTFSTLTVSNMSPEDSSIYLCSGLSSGNIQYFGAGTRLSVL.

The sample holds a few counts of this clone. The chain is built from TRBV7-6 and TRBJ2-3; 10 bases fit TRBD1. The CDR3 has 15 residues. The germline CDR1 and CDR2 sequences are SGHVS and FNYEAQ. V was pared by 5 bases and J by 4 bases, with 6 bases of the junction left unmatched. The CDR3 sequence is CASSQGTGVADTQYF. The CDR3 coding sequence is TGTGCCAGCAGCCAAGGGACAGGGGTTGCAGATACGCAGTATTTT.

This sequence joins TRBV5-1 and TRBJ1-1, with D maybe TRBD1 (5 bases). Per the germline V gene, CDR1 is SGHRS and CDR2 is YFSETQ. There are 14 residues in the CDR3. Trimming shortened V by 0 bases and J by 4 bases, and 10 bases separated the two germline ends. The CDR3 protein is CASSLDAGGTEAFF. In DNA, the CDR3 is TGCGCCAGCAGCTTGGACGCCGGGGGCACTGAAGCTTTCTTT.

As concerns this clone: Other nucleotide sequences in the sample specify the same CDR3. The chain combines TRBV18 with TRBJ2-7; 11 bases map to TRBD2. This CDR3 contains 15 residues. With 3 bases clipped from V and 0 bases from J, the junction kept 1 base outside the gene matches. Germline loops: CDR1 KGHSH, CDR2 LQKENI. Here the CDR3 reads CASSPGTSGSYEQYF. In nucleotides, the CDR3 is TGTGCCAGCTCACCCGGGACTAGCGGCTCCTACGAGCAGTACTTC.

CDR3 sequence (DNA): TGTGCCAGTAGTATTAACGGGGGAACCAAAAACATTCAGTACTTC. Translated, it gives CASSINGGTKNIQYF. This chain connects TRBV19 to TRBJ2-4; maybe TRBD2 (6 bases). Germline CDR1 reads LNHDA; CDR2 reads SQIVND (reference sequence). The CDR3 spans 15 residues. With 3 bases removed from V and 2 bases from J, the gap between germline ends came to 11 bases. The entire variable domain, with the rest obtained from reference TRBV19 and TRBJ2-4, is as follows: DGGITQSPKYLFRKEGQNVTLSCEQNLNHDAMYWYRQDPGQGLRLIYYSQIVNDFQKGDIAEGYSVSREKKESFPLTVTSAQKNPTAFYLCASSINGGTKNIQYFGAGTRLSVL.

The genes are TRBV2 and TRBJ1-4; TRBD1 is a possible D gene (5 bases). This CDR3 region has 15 residues. The V gene lost 6 bases and the J gene lost 4 bases, with 15 bases spanning the gap. CDR1 is SNHLY and CDR2 is FYNNEI in the germline V gene. CDR3 sequence: CASSKSRVYNEKLFF. The CDR3 DNA sequence: TGTGCCAGCAGCAAAAGCAGGGTCTATAATGAAAAACTGTTTTTT.

This chain connects TRBV21-1 to TRBJ2-7; TRBD2, as called in the table, went unchecked against the DNA. TRBV21-1 is a documented pseudogene. The CDR3 length is 15 residues. The CDR3 loop is CASNSGNRPSYEQYF. DNA of the CDR3: TGTGCCAGCAATAGCGGGAACCGACCCAGTTACGAGCAGTACTTC.

The chain carries TRBV10-3 and TRBJ2-7, with a weak D call TRBD2 (6 bases). Germline V lookup: CDR1 ENHRY, CDR2 SYGVKD. The germline V and J ends were trimmed by 10 bases and 0 bases, with 19 bases remaining between them. The CDR3 is 15 amino acids. CDR3 coding DNA: TGTGCCACCTCGCTAGGAGCGGGTCTCTCCTACGAGCAGTACTTC. Its translation: CATSLGAGLSYEQYF.

This chain links TRBV27 with TRBJ2-1; 10 bases are shared with TRBD2. The CDR3 spans 17 residues. The germline V gene has CDR1 MNHEY and CDR2 SMNVEV (reference sequence). After removal of 5 bases from V and 4 bases from J, the junction contained 11 bases not matched to a gene. This CDR3 reads CASSPVKGLASYNEQFF. The DNA of the CDR3 is TGTGCCAGCAGTCCGGTTAAGGGACTAGCGAGTTACAATGAGCAGTTCTTC.

V is TRBV5-1 and J is TRBJ1-2; weak D call: TRBD1 (6 bases). The CDR3 has 13 amino acids. The V gene's germline CDR1 is SGHRS and CDR2 YFSETQ. Trimming cost V 2 bases and J 2 bases, with 7 bases left between them. CDR3 in DNA: TGCGCCAGCAGCTTAGACAGGAACTATGGCTACACCTTC. This codes for CASSLDRNYGYTF.

V and J are TRBV11-2 and TRBJ1-1, with 8 positions matching TRBD1. Germline loops: CDR1 SGHAT, CDR2 FQNNGV. The CDR3 covers 16 residues. With V trimmed by 6 bases and J by 0 bases, 9 bases remained unmatched. CDR3 residues: CASRSAGRGLNTEAFF. In DNA form, the CDR3 reads TGTGCCAGCAGATCGGCGGGCAGGGGGCTGAACACTGAAGCTTTCTTT.

This chain connects TRBV5-6 to TRBJ1-1; D is unresolved. The germline V gene encodes CDR1 SGHDT and CDR2 YYEEEE. V gave up 1 base and J gave up 2 bases, with 12 bases separating them. This CDR3 is 15 amino acids long. The CDR3 loop reads CASSLLWRGNTEAFF. The CDR3 bases are TGTGCCAGCAGCTTGTTATGGCGGGGAAACACTGAAGCTTTCTTT.

There are a few counts of this clone. The genes are TRBV19 and TRBJ1-1, with unresolved D. The germline gives CDR1 LNHDA, CDR2 SQIVND (reference sequence). The CDR3 is 16 amino acids. V was shortened by 1 base and J by 5 bases, with 17 bases between the two germline ends. CDR3: CASSIAEGLGGTEAFF. CDR3 bases: TGTGCCAGTAGTATAGCAGAAGGCCTCGGAGGTACTGAAGCTTTCTTT.

The J gene is TRBJ1-2, the V gene TRBV19; the D is unclear. CDR1 and CDR2 from the germline V gene are LNHDA and SQIVND (reference sequence). The CDR3 has 15 amino acids. Trimming took off 2 bases at V and 2 bases at J, with 12 bases between the two ends. DNA for the CDR3: TGTGCCAGTAGTATATATCCAGGTACCAACTATGGCTACACCTTC. Translating it yields CASSIYPGTNYGYTF.

The chain couples TRBV7-2 to TRBJ2-3, with 10 bases identical to TRBD2. Germline V gene lookup returns CDR1 SGHTA and CDR2 FQGNSA. The CDR3 covers 18 residues. V was clipped by 3 bases and J by 0 bases; unmatched bases: 9. This CDR3 is CASSFRASGGLSTDTQYF. As DNA, the CDR3 is TGTGCCAGCAGCTTTCGGGCTAGCGGGGGTCTTAGCACAGATACGCAGTATTTT. Full variable domain (rest looked up from reference TRBV7-2 and TRBJ2-3): GAGVSQSPSNKVTEKGKDVELRCDPISGHTALYWYRQSLGQGLEFLIYFQGNSAPDKSGLPSDRFSAERTGGSVSTLTIQRTQQEDSAVYLCASSFRASGGLSTDTQYFGPGTRLTVL.

About this clone: This same CDR3 is encoded by further DNA sequences in the sample. The V call is TRBV5-1, the J call TRBJ1-3; D ambiguous. V was trimmed by 0 bases and J by 0 bases, leaving 7 bases between them. Germline V gives CDR1 SGHRS, CDR2 YFSETQ. CDR3 length equals 15 residues. The CDR3 reads CASSLAPSSGNTIYF. CDR3 nucleotides: TGCGCCAGCAGCTTGGCTCCTTCCTCTGGAAACACCATATATTTT.

This clone was recorded a few times. The gene calls are TRBV18 and TRBJ2-2; 14 bases fit TRBD2. V lost 6 bases and J lost 4; bases outside the gene matches: 1. The V gene's germline CDR1 is KGHSH and CDR2 LQKENI. This CDR3 has 15 amino acids. As DNA, the CDR3 is TGTGCCAGCTCTGGGACTAGCGGGAGCACCGGGGAGCTGTTTTTT. Translated, it gives CASSGTSGSTGELFF.